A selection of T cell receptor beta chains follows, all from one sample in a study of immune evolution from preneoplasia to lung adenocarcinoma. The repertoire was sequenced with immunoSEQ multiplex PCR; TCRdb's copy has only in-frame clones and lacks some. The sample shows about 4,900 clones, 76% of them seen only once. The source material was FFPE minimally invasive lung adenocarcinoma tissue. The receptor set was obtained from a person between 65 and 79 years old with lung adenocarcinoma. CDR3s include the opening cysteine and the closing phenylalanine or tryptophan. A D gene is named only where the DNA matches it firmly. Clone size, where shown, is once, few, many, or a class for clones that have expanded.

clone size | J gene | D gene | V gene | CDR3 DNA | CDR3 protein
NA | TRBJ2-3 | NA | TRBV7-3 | TGTGCCAGCAGCGCTTGGACAACAGATACGCAGTATTTT | CASSAWTTDTQYF
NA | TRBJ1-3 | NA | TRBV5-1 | TGCGCCAGCAGCTTTGACGGGGACACCATATATTTT | CASSFDGDTIYF
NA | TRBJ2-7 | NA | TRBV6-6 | TGTGCCAGCAGTCAACCGTGGGACAACTACGAGCAGTACTTC | CASSQPWDNYEQYF
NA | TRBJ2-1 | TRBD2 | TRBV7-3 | TGTGCCAGCAGCAGCGCGGGAGAAGTGGGCAATGAGCAGTTCTTC | CASSSAGEVGNEQFF
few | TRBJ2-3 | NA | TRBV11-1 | TGTGCCAGCAGCTTCACAGCCTCGATTAGCACAGATACGCAGTATTTT | CASSFTASISTDTQYF
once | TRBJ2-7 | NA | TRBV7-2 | TGTGCCAGCAGCCGAGCGGGACAGCCTTCCTACGAGCAGTACTTC | CASSRAGQPSYEQYF
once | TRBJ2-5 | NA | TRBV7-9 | TGTGCCAGCAGCACCGGACGGCAGACCCAGTACTTC | CASSTGRQTQYF
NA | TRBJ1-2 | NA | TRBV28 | TGTGCCAGCAGTTTATGGGGTGCCTCTCCGGGACAAAAAGGCTACACCTTC | CASSLWGASPGQKGYTF
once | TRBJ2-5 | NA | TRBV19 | TGTGCCAGTAGTATAGGGACATCGGCAGGGATAATCCAAGAGACCCAGTACTTC | CASSIGTSAGIIQETQYF
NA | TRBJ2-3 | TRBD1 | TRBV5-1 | TGCGCCAGCAGTCTACAGACAGGGGAGTCGGCTACGCAGTATTTT | CASSLQTGESATQYF
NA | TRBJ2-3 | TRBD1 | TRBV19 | TGTGCCACCACAGCCGAGACAGGGATTAGCACAGATACGCAGTATTTT | CATTAETGISTDTQYF
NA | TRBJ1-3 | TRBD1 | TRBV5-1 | TGCGCCAGCAGCCGACAGGGGGCTGGAAACACCATATATTTT | CASSRQGAGNTIYF
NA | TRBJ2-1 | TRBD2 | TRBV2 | TGTGCCAGCAGTAGGCGGGAGGTCGAAAATGAGCAGTTCTTC | CASSRREVENEQFF
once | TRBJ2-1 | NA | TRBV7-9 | TGTGCCAGCAGCCTCGATGAGCAGTTCTTC | CASSLDEQFF
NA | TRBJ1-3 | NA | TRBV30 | TGTGCCTGGGACACCGGCTCTGGAAACACCATATATTTT | CAWDTGSGNTIYF
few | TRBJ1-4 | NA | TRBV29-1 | TGCAGCGTTGTCTACCAGGGAGTTGAAAAACTGTTTTTT | CSVVYQGVEKLFF
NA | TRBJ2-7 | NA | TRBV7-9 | TGTACCAGCAGCTTAGAAGGGGGCGAGCAGTACTTC | CTSSLEGGEQYF
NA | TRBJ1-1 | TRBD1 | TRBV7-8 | TGTGCCAGCAGCCGAAACAGGGGAAACACTGAAGCTTTCTTT | CASSRNRGNTEAFF
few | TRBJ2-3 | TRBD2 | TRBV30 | TGTGCCTGGATGGTACCCTTAGCCGGGGGGTCCCTCACAGATACGCAGTATTTT | CAWMVPLAGGSLTDTQYF
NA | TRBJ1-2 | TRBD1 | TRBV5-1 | TGCGCCAGCAGCTTGGTCCCGGGACAGTCCTATGGCTACACCTTC | CASSLVPGQSYGYTF
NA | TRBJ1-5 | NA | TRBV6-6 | TGTGCCAGCAGTCTTTGGACAGTCAATCAGCCCCAGCATTTT | CASSLWTVNQPQHF
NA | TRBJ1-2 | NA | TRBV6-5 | TGTGCCAGCACCCGCGAGGCTCGAGGGGCCTATGGCTACACCTTC | CASTREARGAYGYTF
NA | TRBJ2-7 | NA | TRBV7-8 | TGTGCCAGCAGCCCCCAGAAGTACGAGCAGTACTTC | CASSPQKYEQYF
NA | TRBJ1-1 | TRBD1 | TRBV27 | TGTGCCAGCAGTTTATACGGGACAGGGGGTGGAACTGAAGCTTTCTTT | CASSLYGTGGGTEAFF
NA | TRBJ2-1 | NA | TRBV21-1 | TGTGCCAAAACAGAGCATGAGCAGTTCTTC | CAKTEHEQFF
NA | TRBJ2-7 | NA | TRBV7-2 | TGTGCCAGCAGCTTATGGCGGGACGGCGAGCAGTACTTC | CASSLWRDGEQYF
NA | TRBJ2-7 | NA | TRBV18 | TGTGCCAGCTCAGAAACTCCAGGGTACGAGCAGTACTTC | CASSETPGYEQYF
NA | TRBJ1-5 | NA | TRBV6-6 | TGTGCCAGCAGTTCACCGGGACTGTACAATCAGCCCCAGCATTTT | CASSSPGLYNQPQHF
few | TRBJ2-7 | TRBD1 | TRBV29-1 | TGCAGCGCCAGAGGGACAGGGAGCTCCTACGAGCAGTACTTC | CSARGTGSSYEQYF
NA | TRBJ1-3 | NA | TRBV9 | TGTGCCAGCAGCGTAGGAGGGACTGGAAACACCATATATTTT | CASSVGGTGNTIYF
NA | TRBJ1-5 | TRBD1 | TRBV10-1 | TGCGCCGGAAACAGGGGCGGAGTTAGCAATCAGCCCCAGCATTTT | CAGNRGGVSNQPQHF
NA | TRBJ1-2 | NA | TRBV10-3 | TGTGCCATCAGTGAGGAGGGCGAATATGGCTACACCTTC | CAISEEGEYGYTF
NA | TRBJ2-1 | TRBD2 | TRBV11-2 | TGTGCCAGCAGCCTACTAGCGGGGGCTCTCAATGAGCAGTTCTTC | CASSLLAGALNEQFF
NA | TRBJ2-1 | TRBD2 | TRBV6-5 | TGTGCCAGCAGTTACTCGACTAGCGGGAGCAATGAGCAGTTCTTC | CASSYSTSGSNEQFF
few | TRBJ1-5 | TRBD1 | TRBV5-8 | TGTGCCAGCAGCTCCGGGACAGGGACATATCAGCCCCAGCATTTT | CASSSGTGTYQPQHF
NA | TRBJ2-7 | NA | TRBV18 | TGTGCCAGCTCACCCCGACAGAGAACCTACGAGCAGTACTTC | CASSPRQRTYEQYF
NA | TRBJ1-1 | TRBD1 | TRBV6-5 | TGTGCCAGCAGTTACGGACAGGGCCCTGAAGCTTTCTTT | CASSYGQGPEAFF
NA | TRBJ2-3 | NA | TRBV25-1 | TGTGCCAGCAGTGGGGGGGTCGAGTCAGATACGCAGTATTTT | CASSGGVESDTQYF
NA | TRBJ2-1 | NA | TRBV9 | TGTGCCAGCAGCGTAGCTCTGAAAGATGAGCAGTTCTTC | CASSVALKDEQFF
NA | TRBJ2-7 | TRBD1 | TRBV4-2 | TGTGCCAGCAGCCAATTGGGGGACAGGTCCTACGAGCAGTACTTC | CASSQLGDRSYEQYF
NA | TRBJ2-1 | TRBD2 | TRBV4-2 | TGTGCCAGCAGCCACCCCCCCTTTTCGGGGGGATCCTACAATGAGCAGTTCTTC | CASSHPPFSGGSYNEQFF
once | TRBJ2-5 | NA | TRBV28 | TGTGCCAGCAGTCCGACATTATTAAGAGGAGAGACCCAGTACTTC | CASSPTLLRGETQYF
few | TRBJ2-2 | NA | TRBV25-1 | TGTGCCAGCAGTGAAAATCTGGAGCTGTTTTTT | CASSENLELFF
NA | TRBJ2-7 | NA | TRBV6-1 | TGTGCCAGCAGTGACTCCCCGGCCCGCGAGCAGTACTTC | CASSDSPAREQYF
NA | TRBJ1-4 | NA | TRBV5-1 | TGCGCCAGCAGCCCGGGTCCTAATGAAAAACTGTTTTTT | CASSPGPNEKLFF
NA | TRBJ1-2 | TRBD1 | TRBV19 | TGTGCCAGTAGTATAGATCACGGACAGGGGCTAGAGGGCTACACCTTC | CASSIDHGQGLEGYTF
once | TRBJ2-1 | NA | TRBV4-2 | TGTGCCAGCAGCCAAGGTCGGTTCAATGAGCAGTTCTTC | CASSQGRFNEQFF
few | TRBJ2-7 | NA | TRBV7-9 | TGTGCCAGCAGCCCGGAGCGGACCTACGAGCAGTACTTC | CASSPERTYEQYF
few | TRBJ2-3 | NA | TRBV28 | TGTGCCAGCAGTCTCGCAAGAACGCAGTATTTT | CASSLARTQYF